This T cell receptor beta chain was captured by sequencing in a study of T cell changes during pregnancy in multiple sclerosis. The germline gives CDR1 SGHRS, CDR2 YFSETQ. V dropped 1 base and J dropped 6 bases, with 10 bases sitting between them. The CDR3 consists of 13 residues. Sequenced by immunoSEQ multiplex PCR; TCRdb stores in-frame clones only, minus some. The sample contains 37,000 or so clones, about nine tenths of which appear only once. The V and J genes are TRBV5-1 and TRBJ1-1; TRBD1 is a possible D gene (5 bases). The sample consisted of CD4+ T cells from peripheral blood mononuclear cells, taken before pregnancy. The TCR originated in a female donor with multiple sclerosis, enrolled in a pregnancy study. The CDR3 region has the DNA TGCGCCAGCAGCTTGTCAGGGATGGCTGAAGCTTTCTTT. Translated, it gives CASSLSGMAEAFF.